The following is a T cell receptor (beta chain) sequence with its context. Its antigen is still unknown. Other DNA sequences in the sample encode the same CDR3. PCR primers comprised 60 Vbeta and 13 Jbeta primers. Only in-frame clones appear in the TCRdb table, and some are missing; sequencing was by immunoSEQ multiplex PCR. Its table records tens of thousands of clones. Trimming removed 6 bases from V and 4 bases from J, with 28 bases in between. Germline CDR1 and CDR2: KGHSH and LQKENI. The CDR3 length is 20 residues. The sample is drawn from a study of cytomegalovirus exposure and HLA in healthy donors. Findings and caveats of the study: Excluded: some indistinguishable V segments such as TRBV6-2 and TRBV6-3. In an earlier analysis, in approximately 630 donors, most V segments appeared productive either ~87% or ~30% of the time. For most subjects, TCR beta sequences were reported to predict HLA-A and HLA-B alleles with accuracy. Only CMV serostatus was available as immune exposure information.

The clonotype was recovered from a man aged 40-49 years in good health and CMV-seronegative. Sequenced input: PBMCs. The chain carries TRBV18 and TRBJ2-6; unclear D gene. The CDR3 DNA is TGTGCCAGCTCCCCCCCGCTAGGATATCGACTTCGCGCAGGGGCCAACGTCCTGACTTTC. This codes for CASSPPLGYRLRAGANVLTF.